This is a list of T cell receptor beta chains from one sample in a study of esophageal squamous cell carcinoma under preoperative chemotherapy. TCRdb used MiXCR to reprocess the PCR reads, holding one entry per CDR3 protein. The sample has some 10,000 distinct CDR3 sequences; approximately 49% are singletons. Sampling took place from a patient given preoperative chemotherapy. The receptors derive from a human donor with esophageal squamous cell carcinoma. The donor label of this sample is uncertain. The CDR3 runs from the conserved cysteine through the conserved F or W. A D gene is named only where the DNA matches it firmly. Size is omitted from some rows. Given values are once, few, many or a class for expanded clones.

j_call: TRBJ2-1
clone_size: NA
v_call: TRBV7-9
d_call: NA
cdr3_length: 17
cdr3_nt: TGTGCCAGCACCCGTAGTATTGGTCCGGGCTCCTACAATGAGCAGTTCTTC
cdr3_aa: CASTRSIGPGSYNEQFF

j_call: TRBJ2-1
clone_size: many
v_call: TRBV12-3/TRBV12-4
d_call: NA
cdr3_length: 11
cdr3_nt: TGTGCCAGCAGCTCCACAAGCGAGCAGTTCTTC
cdr3_aa: CASSSTSEQFF

j_call: TRBJ2-1
clone_size: many
v_call: TRBV3-1
d_call: TRBD1
cdr3_length: 13
cdr3_nt: TGTGCCAGCAGCCAAGATCTGAGGGGGCAGCAGTTCTTC
cdr3_aa: CASSQDLRGQQFF

j_call: TRBJ2-5
clone_size: many
v_call: TRBV6-1
d_call: TRBD1
cdr3_length: 13
cdr3_nt: TGTGCCAGCAGTGAAAACAGGGGAGAGACCCAGTACTTC
cdr3_aa: CASSENRGETQYF

j_call: TRBJ2-7
clone_size: NA
v_call: TRBV7-2
d_call: NA
cdr3_length: 15
cdr3_nt: TGTGCCAGCAGCTTAGAATATACCTCCTACAATGAGCAGTACTTC
cdr3_aa: CASSLEYTSYNEQYF

j_call: TRBJ2-5
clone_size: few
v_call: TRBV11-3
d_call: NA
cdr3_length: 13
cdr3_nt: TGTGCCAGCAGCACCCAGTTGATGGAGACCCAGTACTTC
cdr3_aa: CASSTQLMETQYF

j_call: TRBJ2-1
clone_size: many
v_call: TRBV27
d_call: NA
cdr3_length: 15
cdr3_nt: TGTGCCAGCAGTTTTGGAGATGGGGGCCACTACGAGCAGTTCTTC
cdr3_aa: CASSFGDGGHYEQFF

j_call: TRBJ2-1
clone_size: once
v_call: TRBV6-1
d_call: NA
cdr3_length: 12
cdr3_nt: TGTGCCAGCAGCCCGGGGGAAGAGACCCAGTTCTTC
cdr3_aa: CASSPGEETQFF

j_call: TRBJ2-2
clone_size: NA
v_call: TRBV6-1
d_call: NA
cdr3_length: 14
cdr3_nt: TGTGCCAGCAGATTGCGGTTTGACACCGGGGAGCTGTTTTTT
cdr3_aa: CASRLRFDTGELFF

j_call: TRBJ2-4
clone_size: NA
v_call: TRBV6-1
d_call: NA
cdr3_length: 15
cdr3_nt: TGTGCCAGCAGCGCGGGGCGTTGGGCCAGAGACATTCAGTATTTC
cdr3_aa: CASSAGRWARDIQYF

j_call: TRBJ2-5
clone_size: NA
v_call: TRBV7-8
d_call: NA
cdr3_length: 17
cdr3_nt: TGTGCCAGCAGCTTGGGACCAACTCCCACTGAGAAAGAGACCCAGTACTTC
cdr3_aa: CASSLGPTPTEKETQYF

j_call: TRBJ2-1
clone_size: medium-sized
v_call: TRBV6-5
d_call: NA
cdr3_length: 17
cdr3_nt: TGTGCCAGCAGTTACTGGGGGACTCGGGGGATTGGAGATGAGCAGTTCTTC
cdr3_aa: CASSYWGTRGIGDEQFF

j_call: TRBJ2-1
clone_size: many
v_call: TRBV5-1
d_call: NA
cdr3_length: 15
cdr3_nt: TGCGCCAGCAGCTTGGTGGGGGGGGCGAACAATGAGCAGTTCTTC
cdr3_aa: CASSLVGGANNEQFF

j_call: TRBJ2-3
clone_size: many
v_call: TRBV19
d_call: NA
cdr3_length: 16
cdr3_nt: TGTGCCAGTAGTATGGAGGGACAGTTGTCCACAGATACGCAGTATTTT
cdr3_aa: CASSMEGQLSTDTQYF

j_call: TRBJ1-1
clone_size: few
v_call: TRBV11-2
d_call: TRBD1
cdr3_length: 17
cdr3_nt: TGTGCCAGCAGCTCAATCCGGGACAGGGGGCGGGGGACTGAAGCTTTCTTT
cdr3_aa: CASSSIRDRGRGTEAFF

j_call: TRBJ2-5
clone_size: many
v_call: TRBV4-2
d_call: TRBD2
cdr3_length: 15
cdr3_nt: TGTGCCAGCAGCCAAGAAAGGCTAGCGGGAGATGAGCAGTACTTC
cdr3_aa: CASSQERLAGDEQYF